The next 18 T cell receptor beta chains were all read from a single sample in a study of CD8+CD57+ T cells in acquired aplastic anemia. Genomic DNA, the template, was used for profiling of the TCR beta VDJ and CDR3. TCRdb re-called the reads with MiXCR, one entry per CDR3 protein. In the table there are approximately 250,000 distinct CDR3 sequences, 65% to 90% of which are singletons. It was patients with CD8+CD57+ cell expansion by flow cytometry who were chosen for sequencing. Specimen: sorted CD4+, CD8+, or CD8+CD57+ T cells (not recorded which) from PBMCs. These receptors all come from a human donor with aplastic anemia.

This clonotype was recorded a few times. The chain has TRBV29-1 and TRBJ1-4; a weak D match, TRBD1 (5 bases). The germline CDR1 and CDR2 sequences are SQVTM and ANQGSEA. The V and J ends lost 6 bases and 0 bases respectively, with 8 bases between them. The CDR3 length is 13 residues. CDR3: CSVGRSTNEKLFF. The CDR3 nucleotides are TGCAGCGTGGGACGGTCAACTAATGAAAAACTGTTTTTT. Filled out from reference TRBV29-1 and TRBJ1-4, the complete variable domain reads SAVISQKPSRDICQRGTSLTIQCQVDSQVTMMFWYRQQPGQSLTLIATANQGSEATYESGFVIDKFPISRPNLTFSTLTVSNMSPEDSSIYLCSVGRSTNEKLFFGSGTQLSVL.

With respect to this clonotype: Lacking the conserved final phenylalanine or tryptophan, this CDR3 likely reflects a read error. The DNA is left out, because the CDR3 cannot be placed on it with certainty; the CDR3 is given as TCRdb lists it. This chain uses TRBV7-3 with TRBJ2-3; TRBD1 reflects the table's D call only, with no check against the DNA. Germline CDR1 reads SGHTA; CDR2 reads FQGTGA. The CDR3 region is 13 residues in length, termini included. This CDR3 reads CASSYGGTDGETY.

About this clonotype itself: At one end, the junction sequence differs from germline, possibly due to a read error. This rearrangement joins TRBV9 to TRBJ2-3; 10 bases fit TRBD1. The germline gives CDR1 SGDLS, CDR2 YYNGEE. This CDR3 spans 15 amino acids. CDR3 region: CASSDRGRAAATQYF. In DNA, the CDR3 is TGTGCCAGTAGCGACAGGGGGCGCGCAGCAGCTACGCAGTATTTT.

This clonotype was counted a few times. The chain employs TRBV19 and TRBJ2-1; 11 bases are a match to TRBD2. Germline V gene sequence: CDR1 LNHDA, CDR2 SQIVND (reference sequence). The CDR3 is 14 residues long. J was trimmed by 9 bases and V by 11 bases; bases with no gene match: 12. In DNA form, the CDR3 reads TGTGCCTCAGGACTCACTAGCGGGAGTACTGAGCAGTTCTTC. Translation gives CASGLTSGSTEQFF.

With regard to this clonotype: A read error may be the cause here, since a much bigger clone is one base away. J is TRBJ2-1 and V is TRBV11-3, with a weak D call TRBD1 (6 bases). The CDR3 consists of 13 residues. CDR1 SGHNT and CDR2 YENEEA come from the germline V gene. The CDR3 loop reads CASSLDLTGEQSF. In nucleotides, the CDR3 is TGTGCCAGCAGCTTAGATCTGACAGGTGAGCAGTCCTTC. Looking up the rest from reference TRBV11-3 and TRBJ2-1 gives the full variable domain: EAGVVQSPRYKIIEKKQPVAFWCNPISGHNTLYWYLQNLGQGPELLIRYENEEAVDDSQLPKDRFSAERLKGVDSTLKIQPAELGDSAVYLCASSLDLTGEQSFGPGTRLTVL.

This rearrangement joins TRBV2 to TRBJ1-1; D uncertain. The CDR3 contains 16 residues. Germline lookup yields CDR1 SNHLY and CDR2 FYNNEI. V was cut by 2 bases and J by 13 bases, with 26 bases left in between. The CDR3 spells CASSEYVRVTKTEIFF. The CDR3 DNA reads as TGTGCCAGCAGTGAATACGTGAGGGTGACGAAGACTGAAATTTTCTTT.

This clonotype was seen a single time. The CDR3 DNA follows: TGTGCCAGCAGCCTCGGCGGGAGGGCTAAGAATGAGCAGTTCTTC. Translating gives CASSLGGRAKNEQFF. The chain is built from TRBV2 and TRBJ2-1; 9 bases map to TRBD2. The germline gives CDR1 SNHLY, CDR2 FYNNEI. V was pared by 6 bases and J by 7 bases, with 10 bases of the junction left unmatched. The CDR3 length is 15 residues. Full variable domain (missing parts from reference TRBV2 and TRBJ2-1): EPEVTQTPSHQVTQMGQEVILRCVPISNHLYFYWYRQILGQKVEFLVSFYNNEISEKSEIFDDQFSVERPDGSNFTLKIRSTKLEDSAMYFCASSLGGRAKNEQFFGPGTRLTVL.

J is TRBJ2-7 and V is TRBV11-2; D is unclear. The germline gives CDR1 SGHAT, CDR2 FQNNGV. The CDR3 is 12 residues long. Trimming removed 0 bases at V and 7 bases at J, with 7 bases between. CDR3: CASSLDVAEQYV. Written as DNA, the CDR3 is TGTGCCAGCAGCTTAGATGTGGCAGAGCAGTACGTC.

This chain links TRBV11-2 with TRBJ2-3; D is uncertain. The CDR3 covers 14 residues. Trimming left V 5 bases short and J 5 bases short, with 14 bases between. The V gene's germline CDR1 is SGHAT and CDR2 FQNNGV. CDR3 protein: CASSNGPREDTQYF. The CDR3 DNA sequence: TGTGCCAGCAGCAATGGTCCTAGGGAAGATACGCAGTATTTT.

This clonotype came up many times. This chain connects TRBV20-1 to TRBJ2-1, with 7 bases lining up with TRBD1. Germline V gives CDR1 DFQATT, CDR2 SNEGSKA (reference sequence). The J segment lost 0 bases and the V segment lost 6 bases, leaving 8 bases of the junction unmatched. There are 15 residues in the CDR3. The CDR3 spells CSAQQGYSSYNEQFF. As DNA, the CDR3 is TGCAGTGCGCAACAGGGGTATAGCTCCTACAATGAGCAGTTCTTC.

The V call is TRBV14, the J call TRBJ2-5; perhaps TRBD1 as D (6 bases). Germline loops: CDR1 SGHDN, CDR2 FVKESK. With 4 bases removed from V and 5 bases from J, the gap between germline ends came to 17 bases. The CDR3 is 15 amino acids. CDR3 sequence (DNA): TGTGCCAGCAGCCCGAGGACAGTACGCGGGGAGACCCAGTACTTC. Amino acids: CASSPRTVRGETQYF.

A note on this clonotype: The germline gene is not matched at one end of the junction; a read error may be the cause. CDR3 DNA: TGTGCCACCAGCAGTCGAAGCAGCCAGGGGACCCAGTACTTC. Its translation is CATSSRSSQGTQYF. The rearrangement joins TRBV7-9 to TRBJ2-5, with D maybe TRBD1 (5 bases). This CDR3 spans 14 amino acids. Germline V gene data show CDR1 as SEHNR and CDR2 as FQNEAQ (reference sequence).

The rearrangement links TRBV9 to TRBJ2-1, with D tentatively TRBD1 or TRBD2 (6 bases each). Germline values: CDR1 SGDLS, CDR2 YYNGEE. This CDR3 has 16 amino acids. V lost 7 bases, J lost 8 bases, and 25 bases lay in between. The CDR3 loop is CASGKGGEKLFDEQFF. In DNA, the CDR3 is TGTGCCAGCGGGAAGGGGGGCGAAAAACTGTTTGATGAGCAGTTCTTC.

This rearrangement joins TRBV7-9 to TRBJ2-5, with D tentatively TRBD2 (5 bases). This CDR3 contains 11 residues. V lost 10 bases, J lost 5 bases, and 11 bases lay in between. Germline assignment: CDR1 SEHNR and CDR2 FQNEAQ (reference sequence). The CDR3 reads CATGVRETQYF. CDR3 sequence (DNA): TGTGCCACCGGGGTCCGGGAGACCCAGTACTTC.

Details on this clonotype: Since a much larger clone is just one base distant, this may be a read error. It is unclear where the CDR3 begins or ends on the DNA, so no DNA is shown, and the CDR3 is as TCRdb lists it. CDR3 sequence reads: CASSEGSDTQYFEFF. The chain combines TRBV9 with TRBJ2-1. Germline CDR1 SGDLS, CDR2 YYNGEE. The CDR3 length equals 15 residues, ends included.

V usage is TRBV11-1 and J usage is TRBJ2-7; tentatively, D is TRBD2 (6 bases). CDR1 SGHAT and CDR2 FQDESV come from the germline V gene (reference sequence). This CDR3 is built from 14 residues. The V end was cut by 1 base, the J end by 2 bases, with 9 bases between. CDR3 in DNA: TGTGCCAGCAGCTTAGGGGGGACTGCCTACGAGCAGTACTTC. Its translation: CASSLGGTAYEQYF.

A note on this clonotype: This may arise from a read error, as a much more abundant clone is one base away. DNA of the CDR3: TGTGCCAGCAGCTTTAATCGAAGCGGGGGGAGCGATGAGCAGTTCTTC. It encodes CASSFNRSGGSDEQFF. The V and J genes are TRBV11-1 and TRBJ2-1; 9 bases line up with TRBD2. Trimming removed 3 bases from V and 8 bases from J; junction bases left unmatched: 11. CDR1 and CDR2 (germline): SGHAT, FQDESV (reference sequence). CDR3 length: 16 amino acids.

A single count supports this clonotype. The junction differs from germline at one of its ends, possibly a read error. V gene TRBV2 combines with J gene TRBJ2-3; D ambiguous. The J call is in doubt because the DNA end fits TRBJ1-5 better. This CDR3 spans 14 amino acids. The germline V gene encodes CDR1 SNHLY and CDR2 FYNNEI. Here the CDR3 reads CASSLSDSHQPQHF. The DNA for the CDR3 is TGTGCCAGCAGTTTGTCGGATAGCCATCAGCCCCAGCATTTT.